The following is a T cell receptor (beta chain) sequence with its context. This clone has just a few counts. No antigen is known for it. No qualities accompany the bases; no much larger clone lies one base away. The identical CDR3 is also encoded by other nucleotide sequences in the sample. The library was generated by the immunoSEQ multiplex PCR assay. The multiplex PCR relied on a mix of 60 forward primers for TCR Vbeta segments and 13 reverse primers for TCR Jbeta segments. The CDR3 region of rearranged TCR beta genes was amplified from genomic DNA with a multiplex PCR assay. The amplified TCR beta libraries were sequenced on the Illumina HiSeq System as 87-base-pair reads. For the original study's pipeline: In a later analysis, tens of millions of unique TCR beta chains were counted across the 500 to 850 repertoires, and roughly 11 million of these chains were shared by at least two donors. A nearest-neighbor algorithm error-corrected the raw reads and collapsed the reads into unique sequences, merging closely related sequences to remove PCR and sequencing errors. CDR3 sequences were aligned to IMGT reference sequences to assign V, D and J gene segments. For a sequence to be retained, at least a six-nucleotide match to both a V gene segment and a J gene segment was required. A rearrangement was called productive if the CDR3 had no stop codons and remained in frame with V and J, and every other rearrangement was called non-productive. CDR3 was defined by IMGT convention, running from the second conserved V-encoded cysteine to the conserved J-encoded phenylalanine. Sequences without an unambiguous match to a single V gene segment were excluded from the earlier analysis of about 630 of the donors. In an earlier analysis of approximately 590 of the donors, a V segment was called functional when productive rearrangements were above 56.7%, and segregating when the standard deviation between donors exceeded 5%. A statistical classification framework was built to diagnose cytomegalovirus status from the catalog of TCR beta chain sequences. In a later analysis, V and J genes were assigned by comparing TCR nucleotide sequences against IMGT/GENE-DB human TR gene sequences. Using the TCRdist pipeline, a later analysis assigned CDR3 sequences along with most-parsimonious VDJ recombination scenarios. In a later analysis, each TCR beta chain was defined by its CDR3 amino acid sequence together with its V-gene family, and reads without a unique V-gene family were excluded. As a way to deal with suspected cross-contamination and a sequencing artifact, a later analysis dropped nearly 600 nucleotide sequences that were highly shared and had low generation probability. In a later analysis, a clonal expansion index for each public chain was calculated from normalized within-repertoire ranks of inferred template counts. A later analysis computed generation probabilities with a VDJ recombination model fitted to out-of-frame rearrangements, and checked the results against IGoR. A later analysis scored TCR-TCR, TCR-HLA and TCR-CMV co-occurrence with hypergeometric tests, applying a repertoire-size bias correction to TCR pairs. A later analysis estimated false discovery rates by permuting HLA or CMV assignments 20 times. A later analysis grouped co-occurring TCRs with DBSCAN, adding TCRdist sequence similarity when clustering within HLA-allele-positive subsets. Repertoires with fewer than 30,000 or more than 120,000 public chains, plus five repertoires with anomalous nucleotide sharing, were excluded from co-occurrence clustering. TCRdb limited this immuneACCESS table to in-frame rearrangements with V and J called. A share of clones is missing; checked studies link under half to unresolved V genes, and the rest is unexplained. V, J and clone size reflect that table, while D and trimming were determined from the DNA. The sample includes 130,000 or so clones, with 85% to 90% observed a single time. Together, the top ten hold more than 4.5% of the sample.

This record comes from a study of cytomegalovirus exposure and HLA in healthy donors listed by TCRdb under 2017. Study-level background: An earlier analysis of roughly 500 of the donors reported 250 to 300 Gb of sequence data and 117 million unique TCR beta sequences from about 179 million T cells. An early release covering 550 to 700 HLA-typed donors comprised 250 to 350 gigabases of sequencing data and 65 million to 100 million unique TCR sequences. Of the approximately 400 genotyped donors, approximately 80% were placed in the genetic ancestry cluster associated with self-reported Caucasian donors. The study aimed to test whether signatures of past pathogen exposure could be identified by cataloging public T cell receptors. The study used immunosequencing to profile the T cell repertoires of approximately 650 subjects and linked those repertoires to cytomegalovirus serostatus. Besides the first cohort of about 730 subjects, a separate validation cohort made up of 120 different subjects was used. To predict cytomegalovirus infection status, the study combined high-throughput TCR immunosequencing, statistical association of individual TCRs with disease status, and machine learning. In a later analysis, previously published TCR beta repertoires from 600 to 850 donors were re-analyzed and high-resolution HLA genotyping was added so that TCR occurrence patterns could be studied. Rather than drawing on any new phenotypic data, the later analysis identified candidate immune exposures from TCR beta sequences and the way those sequences occurred across donors. An earlier analysis of a few hundred of the donors applied high-throughput TCR beta sequencing to assess whether each TCR beta V gene segment acted as functional or pseudogenic. Donor age, sex, ethnicity and CMV serostatus were compiled alongside the repertoire data. A later genetic analysis used genome-wide SNP genotypes for about 55% of the 666 donors, treating that subset as a discovery cohort. All discovery cohort repertoires had been generated on a single sequencing platform. HLA typing covered class I and class II loci at four-digit resolution. The number of typed donors differed by locus: about 620-630 for A, B, C, DRB1 and DQB1; roughly 510 for DQA1; around 580 for DPA1; and some 470 for DPB1. Several DR-DQ haplotypes were handled as single units for association and clustering because linkage in the cohort was strong. Across 398 genotyped donors of the cohort, an average of about 220,000 unique TCR beta nucleotide sequences per donor were sequenced, and roughly a sixth of those sequences were non-productive.

What the study reported, not specific to this receptor: Linkage disequilibrium might explain the correlated functional status among segregating V segments, but an unknown experimental factor could not be ruled out. In a later analysis, most CMV-associated TCR beta chains were found to appear HLA-restricted, with HLA associations seemingly driven largely by CMV exposure. In both the original and validation cohorts, the classifier was reported to diagnose cytomegalovirus status with high specificity and sensitivity. The only immune exposure information available for the cohort was CMV serostatus. Roughly uniform sequencing depth across donors was assumed in presence/absence analyses, although this assumption may not hold. Several of the top co-occurrence clusters appeared to be linked to parvovirus B19, influenza, CMV and Epstein-Barr virus, according to a later analysis. The earlier analysis of some 560 of the donors excluded some 15 rarely observed V segments, including chromosome 9 orphons, because counts were too low. According to a later genetic analysis, donors in an Asian-associated ancestry cluster had fewer N-insertions in productive TCRs than the approximately 650-donor mean. While some public TCRs were present in many individuals, most TCR sequences turned up only very rarely across donors. Broadly in line with IMGT annotations, most TCR beta V segments showed up in productive rearrangements about 87% or about 30% of the time in an earlier analysis of several hundred of the donors. According to a later analysis, TCR association rates differed among HLA loci, with DRB1 alleles showing the most associated TCRs and HLA-C alleles showing the fewest. Only TCR beta chains were sequenced in this cohort, and the absence of alpha or paired-chain data limited detectable features. A further reported finding was that TCR beta sequences accurately predicted the HLA-A and HLA-B alleles for most subjects in the first cohort. It was suggested by the authors that the approach could potentially be generalized to other disease states and immunological phenotypes. A cluster of highly shared sequence variants was judged likely to be a technical artifact of the sequencing pipeline. HLA typing was unavailable for some donors at each locus, so association tests used only the typed subset. Three of the identified cytomegalovirus-associated TCR beta chains were confirmed in vitro to be specific for cytomegalovirus antigens. In a later analysis, HLA-associated TCR beta chains showed more clonal expansion and lower generation probabilities than non-associated chains that were equally common. A total of roughly 160 TCR beta chains were listed by the study as associated with cytomegalovirus. At a false discovery rate of 0.05, a later analysis linked under 20,000 TCR beta sequences to specific HLA alleles. In a later genetic analysis, a missense DCLRE1C variant was associated with V-gene and J-gene trimming of TCR beta chains, and the association was replicated in an independent cohort. When HLA alleles, especially DR and DQ, strongly co-occurred, attributing TCR associations to individual alleles was difficult.

The cohort comprised several hundred healthy bone marrow donors. Cohort members were all nominally healthy when sampled, although unrecorded immune exposures were likely present. The donor was CMV seronegative and belonged to the group of several hundred seronegative cohort members. Every donor gave a peripheral blood sample, and the peripheral blood mononuclear cells from that sample were used for TCR beta sequencing. The Qiagen DNeasy Blood Extraction Kit was used to extract genomic DNA from the blood cell samples. Sequencing was carried out using PBMCs. The clonotype was recovered from a woman younger than 45 in good health and CMV-seronegative.

This receptor carries the CDR3 CASSLYTDTQYF. Here is the DNA: TGTGCCAGCAGCTTATACACAGATACGCAGTATTTT. The V and J segments used are TRBV5-4 and TRBJ2-3, with an unclear D gene assignment. The CDR3, from cysteine to phenylalanine, totals 12 residues. Only the CDR3 DNA stays, 36 bases, in frame from base 1. Based on the germline V gene (reference sequence), the CDR1 and CDR2 sequences are SGHNT and YYREEE. Between the V and J ends, shortened by 2 bases and 2 bases respectively, the junction contains 3 bases. The CDR3, completed at both ends by the reference TRBV5-4 and TRBJ2-3 genes, gives the full variable domain ETGVTQSPTHLIKTRGQQVTLRCSSQSGHNTVSWYQQALGQGPQFIFQYYREEENGRGNFPPRFSGLQFPNYSSELNVNALELDDSALYLCASSLYTDTQYFGPGTRLTVL.